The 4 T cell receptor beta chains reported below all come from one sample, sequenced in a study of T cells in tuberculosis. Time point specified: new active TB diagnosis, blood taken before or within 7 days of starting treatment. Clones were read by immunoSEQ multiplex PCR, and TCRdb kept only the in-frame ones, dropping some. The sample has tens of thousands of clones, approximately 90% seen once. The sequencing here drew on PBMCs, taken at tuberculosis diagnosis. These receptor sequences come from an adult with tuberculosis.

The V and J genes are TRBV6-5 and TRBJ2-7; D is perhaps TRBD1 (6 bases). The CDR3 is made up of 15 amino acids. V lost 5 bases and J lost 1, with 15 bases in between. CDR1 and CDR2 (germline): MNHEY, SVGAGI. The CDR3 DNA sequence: TGTGCCAGCAGTCTCTCAGGGGCGACGTCCTACGAGCAGTACTTC. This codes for CASSLSGATSYEQYF.

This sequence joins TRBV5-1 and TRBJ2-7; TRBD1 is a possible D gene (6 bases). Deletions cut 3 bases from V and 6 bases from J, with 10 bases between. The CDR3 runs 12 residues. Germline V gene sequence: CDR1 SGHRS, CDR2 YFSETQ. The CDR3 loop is CASSWDISEQYV. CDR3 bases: TGCGCCAGCAGCTGGGACATCAGCGAGCAGTACGTC.

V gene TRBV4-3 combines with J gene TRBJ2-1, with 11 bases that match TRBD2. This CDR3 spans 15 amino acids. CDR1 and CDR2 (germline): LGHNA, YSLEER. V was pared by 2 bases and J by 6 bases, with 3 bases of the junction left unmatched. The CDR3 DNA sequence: TGCGCCAGCAGCCAACTAGCGGGGGGACCCAATGAGCAGTTCTTC. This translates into CASSQLAGGPNEQFF.

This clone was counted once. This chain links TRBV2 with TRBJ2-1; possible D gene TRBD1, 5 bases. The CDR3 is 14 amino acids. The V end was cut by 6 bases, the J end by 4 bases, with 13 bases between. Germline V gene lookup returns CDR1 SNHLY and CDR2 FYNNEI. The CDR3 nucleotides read TGTGCCAGCAGGCCTCAATCAGGGTACAATGAGCAGTTCTTC. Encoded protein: CASRPQSGYNEQFF.